The clone carrying this T cell receptor (beta chain) was observed many times. V was shortened by 6 bases and J by 4 bases, with 15 bases between the two germline ends. The CDR3 has 14 amino acids. The germline gives CDR1 MNHEY, CDR2 SMNVEV (reference sequence). This record comes from a study of human T cells and chemical hapten exposure. Study details: Mainly, slight library volume differences in the pool made TCR yields vary.

Specified time point: patch test 1, 2 weeks after DPC sensitization. Sample treatment: therapeutic diphenylcyclopropenone sensitization with weekly scalp DPC. Total RNA extraction was carried out from unfractionated whole blood. Under the authors' procedure: The number of TCRs in each sample had a median of about 96,000 and spanned roughly 23,224 to 750,000. TCRdb ran MiXCR on the RACE reads and lists one entry per CDR3 protein. These V and J calls rely on TCRdb rather than the paper's analysis. The repertoire consists of around 120,000 distinct CDR3 sequences, with roughly an eighth occurring once and the leading ten covering roughly 1.5%.

This TCR came from a woman in her forties or fifties with alopecia areata. Some clones in this sample may be carry-over from other donors' samples. The specimen was whole blood, collected in connection with sensitization to the hapten diphenylcyclopropenone (DPC). The chain links TRBV27 to TRBJ1-1; no definite D call. The CDR3 DNA follows: TGTGCCAGCAGACAAACACGGGCTGTCACTGAAGCTTTCTTT. This encodes CASRQTRAVTEAFF.